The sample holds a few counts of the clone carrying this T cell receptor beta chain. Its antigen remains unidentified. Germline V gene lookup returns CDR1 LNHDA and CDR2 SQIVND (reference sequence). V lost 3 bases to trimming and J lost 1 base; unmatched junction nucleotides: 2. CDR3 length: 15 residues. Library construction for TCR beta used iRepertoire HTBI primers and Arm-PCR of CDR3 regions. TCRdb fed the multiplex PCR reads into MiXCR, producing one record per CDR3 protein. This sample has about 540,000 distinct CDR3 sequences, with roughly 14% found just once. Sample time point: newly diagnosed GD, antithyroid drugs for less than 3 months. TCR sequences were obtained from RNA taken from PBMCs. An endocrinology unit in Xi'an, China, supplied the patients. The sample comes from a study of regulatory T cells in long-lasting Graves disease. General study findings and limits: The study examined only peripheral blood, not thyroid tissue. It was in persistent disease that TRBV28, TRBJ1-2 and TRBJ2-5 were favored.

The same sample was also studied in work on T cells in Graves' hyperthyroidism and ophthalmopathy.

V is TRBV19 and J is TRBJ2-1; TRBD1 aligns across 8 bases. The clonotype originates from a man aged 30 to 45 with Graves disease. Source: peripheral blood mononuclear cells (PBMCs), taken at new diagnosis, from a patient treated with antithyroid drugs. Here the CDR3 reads CASSMHRGSYNEQFF. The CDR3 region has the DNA TGTGCCAGTAGTATGCACAGGGGGTCCTACAATGAGCAGTTCTTC.